The next 13 T cell receptor beta chains were all read from a single sample in a study of blood T cell repertoires in COVID-19. The assay was immunoSEQ multiplex PCR, and TCRdb's table has in-frame clones only and misses some. The data contain roughly 700,000 clones, 85% to 90% of them singletons. The sequencing sample was made of peripheral blood. The receptors originated from a woman between 18 and 29 years old with acute or convalescent COVID-19.

The chain links TRBV30 to TRBJ1-1, with 11 bases matching TRBD1. Germline V gives CDR1 GTSNPN, CDR2 SVGIG (reference sequence). This CDR3 region has 12 residues. V shed 8 bases, J shed 4 bases, and the junction held 3 bases outside the gene matches. The CDR3 spells CAQGTGGTEAFF. CDR3 sequence (DNA): TGTGCCCAGGGGACAGGGGGCACTGAAGCTTTCTTT.

The V call is TRBV6-5, the J call TRBJ1-1; no reliable D call. The germline V and J ends were trimmed by 0 bases and 6 bases, with 8 bases remaining between them. Germline V gene data show CDR1 as MNHEY and CDR2 as SVGAGI. This CDR3 comprises 13 residues. The DNA for the CDR3 is TGTGCCAGCAGTTACTCCCCGGAGGCTGAAGCTTTCTTT. Residues: CASSYSPEAEAFF.

This clone was seen just once. This chain uses TRBV7-2 with TRBJ2-7; 11 bases fit TRBD2. V gave up 5 bases and J gave up 6 bases; unmatched junction bases: 6. Germline loops: CDR1 SGHTA, CDR2 FQGNSA. The CDR3 has 14 amino acids. The DNA for the CDR3 is TGTGCCAGCAGCATTAGCGGGGGGGCCCTCGAGCAGTACTTC. It translates to CASSISGGALEQYF.

The chain has TRBV19 and TRBJ1-1, with a weak D call TRBD1 (5 bases). Trimming removed 3 bases at V and 3 bases at J, with 17 bases between. Germline CDR1 and CDR2: LNHDA and SQIVND (reference sequence). This CDR3 contains 16 residues. In DNA form, the CDR3 reads TGTGCCAGTAGTATTGGCCTAGGGGTCGGATACACTGAAGCTTTCTTT. Translating it yields CASSIGLGVGYTEAFF.

This chain joins TRBV11-2 and TRBJ1-2; weak D call: TRBD1 (5 bases). Looked up from germline, CDR1 is SGHAT and CDR2 is FQNNGV. The CDR3 covers 15 residues. V gave up 4 bases and J gave up 6 bases, with 18 bases separating them. CDR3 sequence reads: CASSSQGILSDGYTF. The CDR3 nucleotides are TGTGCCAGCAGCTCCCAGGGAATATTATCTGATGGCTACACCTTC.

The V call is TRBV27, the J call TRBJ1-2; a weak D match, TRBD1 (6 bases). The V end lost 0 bases, the J end lost 4 bases, and 15 bases lay between the germline ends. The germline V gene has CDR1 MNHEY and CDR2 SMNVEV (reference sequence). The CDR3 is made up of 16 amino acids. The CDR3 DNA follows: TGTGCCAGCAGTTTATCGGGGGCGTCAGTCTTCTATGGCTACACCTTC. Residues: CASSLSGASVFYGYTF.

The chain combines TRBV4-3 with TRBJ1-2; D may be TRBD1 (5 bases). The CDR3 consists of 15 residues. Germline lookup yields CDR1 LGHNA and CDR2 YSLEER. Trimming left V 0 bases short and J 4 bases short, with 12 bases between. The CDR3 DNA reads as TGCGCCAGCAGCCAAGATGGGGCCAGCATCTATGGCTACACCTTC. This encodes CASSQDGASIYGYTF.

V is TRBV29-1 and J is TRBJ2-3, with TRBD1 as a possible D gene (5 bases). The CDR3 is 13 residues long. Germline CDR1 SQVTM, CDR2 ANQGSEA. Trimming stripped 4 bases from V and 2 bases from J, with 10 bases between. The CDR3: CSVGVGPTDTQYF. The CDR3 region has the DNA TGCAGCGTTGGGGTGGGGCCCACAGATACGCAGTATTTT.

CDR3 residues: CSVATALANYGYTF. The CDR3 region has the DNA TGCAGCGTTGCTACAGCTTTAGCTAACTATGGCTACACCTTC. This chain connects TRBV29-1 to TRBJ1-2; D not certain. Germline V gene sequence: CDR1 SQVTM, CDR2 ANQGSEA. This CDR3 has 14 amino acids. The ends were cut back, 4 bases at V and 0 bases at J, with 12 bases in the middle.

This sequence joins TRBV2 and TRBJ1-3, with 10 bases lining up with TRBD1. The CDR3 is 21 residues long. J gave up 1 base and V 6 bases, and 21 bases lay outside the gene matches. Germline CDR1 reads SNHLY; CDR2 reads FYNNEI. CDR3 loop: CASRTRVRGEPGQGSGNTIYF. For the CDR3, the DNA is TGTGCCAGCAGAACGAGGGTGCGTGGGGAGCCGGGACAGGGGTCTGGAAACACCATATATTTT.

The gene calls are TRBV2 and TRBJ1-1, with D tentatively TRBD1 (6 bases). The V end was cut by 7 bases, the J end by 1 base, with 7 bases between. CDR1 and CDR2 (germline): SNHLY, FYNNEI. This CDR3 has 12 residues. The CDR3 here is CASKDRNTEAFF. The DNA for the CDR3 is TGTGCCAGCAAGGACAGGAACACTGAAGCTTTCTTT. Supplemented by reference TRBV2 and TRBJ1-1, the full variable domain reads EPEVTQTPSHQVTQMGQEVILRCVPISNHLYFYWYRQILGQKVEFLVSFYNNEISEKSEIFDDQFSVERPDGSNFTLKIRSTKLEDSAMYFCASKDRNTEAFFGQGTRLTVV.

The chain recombines TRBV30 with TRBJ2-1; 9 positions agree with TRBD2. The germline V gene has CDR1 GTSNPN and CDR2 SVGIG (reference sequence). This CDR3 has 13 amino acids. The ends lost 2 bases at V and 6 bases at J; junction bases unmatched: 2. CDR3 loop: CAWSISGGNEQFF. The CDR3 DNA follows: TGTGCCTGGAGTATTAGCGGGGGCAATGAGCAGTTCTTC.

The rearrangement joins TRBV2 to TRBJ1-5; 7 nucleotides line up with TRBD1. In germline, CDR1 is SNHLY, CDR2 FYNNEI. The CDR3 is 14 residues long. V gave up 8 bases and J gave up 0 bases; unmatched junction bases: 4. The CDR3 DNA follows: TGTGCCAGCCAGGGACAGTATAGCAATCAGCCCCAGCATTTT. Encoded protein: CASQGQYSNQPQHF. Looking up the rest from reference TRBV2 and TRBJ1-5 gives the full variable domain: EPEVTQTPSHQVTQMGQEVILRCVPISNHLYFYWYRQILGQKVEFLVSFYNNEISEKSEIFDDQFSVERPDGSNFTLKIRSTKLEDSAMYFCASQGQYSNQPQHFGDGTRLSIL.